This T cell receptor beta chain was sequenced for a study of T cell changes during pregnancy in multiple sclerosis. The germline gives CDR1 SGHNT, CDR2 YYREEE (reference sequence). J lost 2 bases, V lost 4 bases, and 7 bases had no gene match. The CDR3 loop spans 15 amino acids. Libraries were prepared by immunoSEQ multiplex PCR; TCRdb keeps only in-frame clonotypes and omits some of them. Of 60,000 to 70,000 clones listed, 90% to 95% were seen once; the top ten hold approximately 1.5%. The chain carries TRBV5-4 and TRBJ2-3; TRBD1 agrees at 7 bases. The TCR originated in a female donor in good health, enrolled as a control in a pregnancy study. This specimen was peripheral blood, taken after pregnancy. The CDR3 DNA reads TGTGCCAGCAGCGCTCCGGGACAGACCACAGATACGCAGTATTTT. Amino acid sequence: CASSAPGQTTDTQYF. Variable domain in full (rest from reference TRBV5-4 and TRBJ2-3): ETGVTQSPTHLIKTRGQQVTLRCSSQSGHNTVSWYQQALGQGPQFIFQYYREEENGRGNFPPRFSGLQFPNYSSELNVNALELDDSALYLCASSAPGQTTDTQYFGPGTRLTVL.